The clone carrying this TCR beta chain was picked up one time. Profiling relied on immunoSEQ multiplex PCR, and the TCRdb table lists in-frame clones only, not all of them. Here the sample spans about 100,000 clones, roughly 90% being singletons. The data are from a study of OX40 agonist ivuxolimab in advanced cancers. The CDR3 spans 16 residues. The germline V gene encodes CDR1 SGHDN and CDR2 FVKESK. Trimming pared 2 bases from V and 3 bases from J, leaving 16 bases between. J is TRBJ1-2 and V is TRBV14, with D tentatively TRBD1 (5 bases). Sequencing was performed on CD4+ or CD8+ T cells sorted from blood, taken in a trial of the OX40 agonist ivuxolimab. The TCR originated in an adult with an advanced solid tumor such as melanoma, head and neck, liver or kidney cancer. CDR3 protein: CASSQKSGRRDYGYTF. CDR3 coding DNA: TGTGCCAGCAGCCAAAAATCAGGGAGAAGAGACTATGGCTACACCTTC.